The 3 T cell receptor beta chains in this list originate from one sample, sequenced in a study of spatial heterogeneity in lung cancer. Time point here: sample taken at primary tumor resection. Whole RNA came from tumor, nontumor lung or frozen PBMC and was sequenced without being sorted. Each CDR3 protein gets one entry after TCRdb re-called the 5' RACE reads with MiXCR. Here the sample spans around 9,700 distinct CDR3 sequences, around 6.5% being singletons. Sample: PBMCs, taken at surgery. These receptors originate from a male donor with early-stage non-small cell lung cancer.

This clonotype came up many times. This beta chain is an unintended read in a library built for alpha chains; its size means little. This sequence joins TRBV5-1 and TRBJ2-6; D remains unclear. This CDR3 contains 15 residues. V shed 2 bases and J shed 0 bases, with 6 bases lying between them. Per the germline V gene, CDR1 is SGHRS and CDR2 is YFSETQ. CDR3 DNA: TGCGCCAGCAGCTTTCGACCCTCTGGGGCCAACGTCCTGACTTTC. Its protein product is CASSFRPSGANVLTF.

In this sample, this clonotype turned up many times. This beta chain lies outside the target of a library built for alpha chains; its clone size means little. The V call is TRBV20-1, the J call TRBJ2-7, with 11 bases fitting TRBD2. The trim removed 2 bases at V and 5 bases at J, leaving 14 bases unmatched. Germline V gives CDR1 DFQATT, CDR2 SNEGSKA (reference sequence). The CDR3 totals 17 residues. CDR3 protein: CSARSGLLAGVRNEQYF. The CDR3 region has the DNA TGCAGTGCTAGATCTGGCCTACTAGCGGGAGTAAGGAACGAGCAGTACTTC.

This clonotype was counted ten times or more. This beta chain turned up in a library designed for alpha chains; as an off-target read, its abundance says little. In DNA, the CDR3 is TGCGCCAGCAGCTTGGTCGCCAGGGGTGATGGCTACACCTTC. It codes for CASSLVARGDGYTF. The V and J genes are TRBV5-1 and TRBJ1-2; possible D gene TRBD1, 6 bases. The V end was cut by 0 bases, the J end by 6 bases, with 12 bases between. CDR1 and CDR2 (germline): SGHRS, YFSETQ. The CDR3 has 14 amino acids.